The clone carrying this T cell receptor beta chain showed up just a few times. Its antigen is unknown. The ends lost 8 bases at V and 6 bases at J; junction bases unmatched: 10. The CDR3 spans 14 residues. CDR1 and CDR2 (germline): LNHNV, YYDKDF (reference sequence). The sample comes from a study of response to subunit inactivated influenza vaccine. Findings and limits, study-wide: T cells newly recruited by each seasonal influenza vaccination are few, the authors suggested.

TCRdb analysed the RT-PCR reads with MiXCR anew, one entry per CDR3 protein. Seen here are roughly 570,000 distinct CDR3 sequences, 14% observed once, and the top ten hold 8.5% to 14%. The rearrangement links TRBV15 to TRBJ2-7; 10 bases line up with TRBD1. The receptor was derived from a man between 45 and 60 years old who received an inactivated influenza vaccine. Sample: PBMCs from blood, taken roughly 12 days after vaccination. CDR3 sequence (DNA): TGTGCCACCTCCGGGGACAGGGGTCTTCGCGAGCAGTACTTC. It yields the protein CATSGDRGLREQYF.